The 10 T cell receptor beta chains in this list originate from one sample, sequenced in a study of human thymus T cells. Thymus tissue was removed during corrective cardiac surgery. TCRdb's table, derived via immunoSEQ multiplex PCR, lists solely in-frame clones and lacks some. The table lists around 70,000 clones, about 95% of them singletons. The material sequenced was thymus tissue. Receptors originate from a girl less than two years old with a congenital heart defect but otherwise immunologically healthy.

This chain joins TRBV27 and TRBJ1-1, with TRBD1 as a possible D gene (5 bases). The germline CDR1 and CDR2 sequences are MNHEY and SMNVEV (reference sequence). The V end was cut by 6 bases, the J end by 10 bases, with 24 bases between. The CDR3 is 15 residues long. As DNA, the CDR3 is TGTGCCAGCAGGGGGCGGGGATCTACTTCAGCAGCAGCTTTCTTT. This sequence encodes CASRGRGSTSAAAFF.

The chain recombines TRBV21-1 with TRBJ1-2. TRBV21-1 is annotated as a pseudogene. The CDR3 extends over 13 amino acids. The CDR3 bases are TGTGCCAGCAGCAAGAGGACCCCCGAGGGCTACACCTTC. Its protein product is CASSKRTPEGYTF.

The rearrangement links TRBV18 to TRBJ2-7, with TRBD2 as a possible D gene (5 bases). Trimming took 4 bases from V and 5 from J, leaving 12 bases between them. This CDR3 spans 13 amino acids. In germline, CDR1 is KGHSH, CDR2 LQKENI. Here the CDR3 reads CASSLRDKHEQYF. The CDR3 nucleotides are TGTGCCAGCTCACTACGGGATAAGCACGAGCAGTACTTC.

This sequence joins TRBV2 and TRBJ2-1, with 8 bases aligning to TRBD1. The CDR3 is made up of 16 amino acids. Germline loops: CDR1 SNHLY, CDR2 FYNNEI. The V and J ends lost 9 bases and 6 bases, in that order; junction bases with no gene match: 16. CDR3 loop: CARFVSAGTGTNEQFF. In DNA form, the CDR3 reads TGTGCCAGATTTGTATCCGCCGGGACAGGAACCAATGAGCAGTTCTTC.

CDR3 sequence: CASSPRERRYNEQFF. DNA of the CDR3: TGTGCCAGCAGCCCCCGAGAGCGGCGGTACAATGAGCAGTTCTTC. J is TRBJ2-1 and V is TRBV5-8, with D possibly matching TRBD2 (5 bases). This CDR3 spans 15 amino acids. Germline V gives CDR1 SGHTS, CDR2 YDEGEE. The ends were cut back, 4 bases at V and 4 bases at J, with 15 bases in the middle.

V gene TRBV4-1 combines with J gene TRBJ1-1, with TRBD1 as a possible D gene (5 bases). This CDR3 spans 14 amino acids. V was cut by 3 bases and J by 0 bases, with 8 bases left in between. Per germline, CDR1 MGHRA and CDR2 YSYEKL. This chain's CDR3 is CASSQTEVNTEAFF. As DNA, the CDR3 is TGCGCCAGCAGCCAGACAGAAGTGAACACTGAAGCTTTCTTT.

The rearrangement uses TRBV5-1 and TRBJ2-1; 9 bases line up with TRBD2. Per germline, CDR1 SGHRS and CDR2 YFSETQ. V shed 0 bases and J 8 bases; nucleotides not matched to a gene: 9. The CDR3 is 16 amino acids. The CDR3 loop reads CASSLDAGGPGDEQFF. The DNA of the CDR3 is TGCGCCAGCAGCTTGGATGCGGGAGGGCCAGGCGATGAGCAGTTCTTC.

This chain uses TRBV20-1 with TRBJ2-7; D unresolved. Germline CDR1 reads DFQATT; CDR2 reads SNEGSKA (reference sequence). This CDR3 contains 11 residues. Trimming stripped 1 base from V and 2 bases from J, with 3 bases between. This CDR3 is CSARAPYEQYF. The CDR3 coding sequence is TGCAGTGCTAGAGCCCCCTACGAGCAGTACTTC.

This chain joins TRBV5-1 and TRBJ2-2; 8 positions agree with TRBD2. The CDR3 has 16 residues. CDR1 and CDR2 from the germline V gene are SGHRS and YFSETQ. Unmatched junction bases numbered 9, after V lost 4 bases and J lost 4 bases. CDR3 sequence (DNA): TGCGCCAGCAGCCCCGGGACTAGGGCTCCCACCGGGGAGCTGTTTTTT. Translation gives CASSPGTRAPTGELFF. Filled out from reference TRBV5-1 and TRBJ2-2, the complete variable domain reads KAGVTQTPRYLIKTRGQQVTLSCSPISGHRSVSWYQQTPGQGLQFLFEYFSETQRNKGNFPGRFSGRQFSNSRSEMNVSTLELGDSALYLCASSPGTRAPTGELFFGEGSRLTVL.

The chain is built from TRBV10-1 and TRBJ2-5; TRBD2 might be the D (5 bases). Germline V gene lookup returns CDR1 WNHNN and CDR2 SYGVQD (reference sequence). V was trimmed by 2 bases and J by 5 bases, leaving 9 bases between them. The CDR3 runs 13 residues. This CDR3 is CASSEGGGETQYF. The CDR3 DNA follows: TGCGCCAGCAGTGAGGGTGGAGGCGAGACCCAGTACTTC.